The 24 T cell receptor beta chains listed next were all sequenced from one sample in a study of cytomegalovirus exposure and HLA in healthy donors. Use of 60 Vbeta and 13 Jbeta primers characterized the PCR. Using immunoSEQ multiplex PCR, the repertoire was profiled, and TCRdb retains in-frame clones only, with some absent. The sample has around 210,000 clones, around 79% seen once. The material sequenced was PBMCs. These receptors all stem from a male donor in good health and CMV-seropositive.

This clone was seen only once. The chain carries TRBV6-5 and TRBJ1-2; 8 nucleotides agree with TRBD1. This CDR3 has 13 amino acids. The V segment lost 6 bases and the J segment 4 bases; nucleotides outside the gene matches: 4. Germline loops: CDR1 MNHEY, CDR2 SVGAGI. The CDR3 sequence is CASRNTGGYGYTF. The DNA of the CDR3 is TGTGCCAGCAGGAACACAGGGGGCTATGGCTACACCTTC.

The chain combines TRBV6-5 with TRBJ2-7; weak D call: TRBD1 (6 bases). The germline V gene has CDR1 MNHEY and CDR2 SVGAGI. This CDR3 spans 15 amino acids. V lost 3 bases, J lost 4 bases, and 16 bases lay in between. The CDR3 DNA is TGTGCCAGCAGTTATTTCGGGACACCAGTATACGAGCAGTACTTC. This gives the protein CASSYFGTPVYEQYF.

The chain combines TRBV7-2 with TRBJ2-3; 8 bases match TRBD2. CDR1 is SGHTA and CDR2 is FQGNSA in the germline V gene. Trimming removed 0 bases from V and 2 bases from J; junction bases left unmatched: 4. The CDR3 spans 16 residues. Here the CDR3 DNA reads TGTGCCAGCAGCTTAGCTAAGCGGGGGATCACAGATACGCAGTATTTT. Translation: CASSLAKRGITDTQYF.

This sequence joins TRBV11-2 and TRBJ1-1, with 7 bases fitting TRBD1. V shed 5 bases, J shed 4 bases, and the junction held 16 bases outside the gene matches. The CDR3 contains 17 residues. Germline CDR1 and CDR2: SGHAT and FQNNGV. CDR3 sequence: CASSLPGGGTVGTEAFF. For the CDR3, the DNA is TGTGCCAGCAGCCTCCCCGGCGGCGGGACAGTGGGCACTGAAGCTTTCTTT.

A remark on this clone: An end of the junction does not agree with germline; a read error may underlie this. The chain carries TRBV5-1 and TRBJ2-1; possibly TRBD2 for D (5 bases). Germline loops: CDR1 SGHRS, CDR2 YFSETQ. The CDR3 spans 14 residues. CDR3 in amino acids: CASSLESTAGEVLF. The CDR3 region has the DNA TGCGCCAGCAGCTTGGAATCCACGGCGGGTGAGGTGCTCTTC. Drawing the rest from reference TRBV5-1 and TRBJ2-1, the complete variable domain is KAGVTQTPRYLIKTRGQQVTLSCSPISGHRSVSWYQQTPGQGLQFLFEYFSETQRNKGNFPGRFSGRQFSNSRSEMNVSTLELGDSALYLCASSLESTAGEVLFGPGTRLTVL.

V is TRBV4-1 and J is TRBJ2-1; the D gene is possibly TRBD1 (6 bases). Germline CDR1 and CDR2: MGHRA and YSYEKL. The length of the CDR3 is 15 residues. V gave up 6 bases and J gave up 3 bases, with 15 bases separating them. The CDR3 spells CASSLDSLVYNEQFF. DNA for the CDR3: TGCGCCAGCAGTCTGGACAGCCTTGTCTACAATGAGCAGTTCTTC.

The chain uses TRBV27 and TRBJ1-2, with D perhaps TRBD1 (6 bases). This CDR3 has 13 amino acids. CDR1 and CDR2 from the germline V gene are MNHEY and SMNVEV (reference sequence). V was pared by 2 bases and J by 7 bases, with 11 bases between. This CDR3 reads CASSLDRFGGYTF. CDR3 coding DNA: TGTGCCAGCAGTTTAGACAGGTTTGGTGGCTACACCTTC.

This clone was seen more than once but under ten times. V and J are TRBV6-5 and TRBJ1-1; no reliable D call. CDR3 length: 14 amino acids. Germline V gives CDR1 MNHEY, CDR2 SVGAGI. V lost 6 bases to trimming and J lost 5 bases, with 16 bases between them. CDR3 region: CASRRALRVTEAFF. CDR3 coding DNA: TGTGCCAGCAGGCGCGCCCTTCGGGTGACTGAAGCTTTCTTT.

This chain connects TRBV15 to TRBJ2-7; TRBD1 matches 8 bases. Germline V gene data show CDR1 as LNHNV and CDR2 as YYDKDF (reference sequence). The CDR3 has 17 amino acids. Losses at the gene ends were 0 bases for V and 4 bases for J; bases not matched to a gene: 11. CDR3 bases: TGTGCCACCAGCAGAGATCAAGGACAGGGCCTAAGATACGAGCAGTACTTC. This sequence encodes CATSRDQGQGLRYEQYF.

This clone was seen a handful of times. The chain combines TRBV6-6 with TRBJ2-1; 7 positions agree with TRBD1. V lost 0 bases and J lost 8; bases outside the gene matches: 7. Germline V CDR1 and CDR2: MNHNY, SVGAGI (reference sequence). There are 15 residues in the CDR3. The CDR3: CASSYSMRGPYEQFF. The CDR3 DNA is TGTGCCAGCAGTTACTCGATGAGGGGGCCTTATGAGCAGTTCTTC.

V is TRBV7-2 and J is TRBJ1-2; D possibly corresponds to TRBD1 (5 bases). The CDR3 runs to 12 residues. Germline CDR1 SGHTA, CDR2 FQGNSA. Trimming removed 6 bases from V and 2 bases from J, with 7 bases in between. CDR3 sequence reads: CASSPGNYGYTF. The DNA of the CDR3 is TGTGCCAGCAGTCCAGGGAACTATGGCTACACCTTC.

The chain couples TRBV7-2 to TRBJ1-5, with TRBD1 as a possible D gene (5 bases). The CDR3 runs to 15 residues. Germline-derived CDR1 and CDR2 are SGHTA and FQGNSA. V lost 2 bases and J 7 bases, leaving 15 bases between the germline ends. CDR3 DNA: TGTGCCAGCAGCTTATTCGGAGACAGTTACCAGCCCCAGCATTTT. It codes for CASSLFGDSYQPQHF.

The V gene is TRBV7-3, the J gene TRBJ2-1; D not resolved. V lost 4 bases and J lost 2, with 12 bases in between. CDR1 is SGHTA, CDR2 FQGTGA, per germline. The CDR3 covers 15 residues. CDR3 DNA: TGTGCCAGCAGCTCTGGCCCCATAACCTACAATGAGCAGTTCTTC. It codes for CASSSGPITYNEQFF.

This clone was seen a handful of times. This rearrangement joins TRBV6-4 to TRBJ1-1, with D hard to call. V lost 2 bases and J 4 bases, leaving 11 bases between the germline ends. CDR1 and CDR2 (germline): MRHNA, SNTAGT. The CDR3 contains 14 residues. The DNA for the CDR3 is TGTGCCAGCAGTGACGTGGTGGGAGGCACTGAAGCTTTCTTT. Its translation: CASSDVVGGTEAFF.

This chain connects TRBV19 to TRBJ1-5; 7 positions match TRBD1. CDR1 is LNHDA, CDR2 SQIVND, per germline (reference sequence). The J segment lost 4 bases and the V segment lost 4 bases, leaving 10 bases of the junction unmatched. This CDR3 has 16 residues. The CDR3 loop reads CASSTRQGDFNQPQHF. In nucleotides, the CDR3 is TGTGCCAGTAGTACCAGACAGGGAGACTTTAATCAGCCCCAGCATTTT.

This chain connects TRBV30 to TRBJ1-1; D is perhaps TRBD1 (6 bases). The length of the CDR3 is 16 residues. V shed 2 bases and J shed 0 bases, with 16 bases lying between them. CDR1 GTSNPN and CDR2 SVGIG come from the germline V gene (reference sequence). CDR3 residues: CAWSQEYRVMNTEAFF. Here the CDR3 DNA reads TGTGCCTGGAGTCAAGAATACAGGGTAATGAACACTGAAGCTTTCTTT.

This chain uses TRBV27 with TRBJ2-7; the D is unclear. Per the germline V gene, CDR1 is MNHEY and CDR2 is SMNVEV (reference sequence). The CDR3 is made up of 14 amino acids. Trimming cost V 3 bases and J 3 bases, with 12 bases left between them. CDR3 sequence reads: CASSFGDTYYEQYF. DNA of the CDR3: TGTGCCAGCAGTTTCGGTGACACCTACTACGAGCAGTACTTC.

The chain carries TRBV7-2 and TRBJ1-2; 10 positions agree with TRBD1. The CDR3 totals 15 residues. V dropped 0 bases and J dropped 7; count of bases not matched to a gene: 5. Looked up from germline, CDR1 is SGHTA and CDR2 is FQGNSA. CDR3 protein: CASSLALGQGVGYTF. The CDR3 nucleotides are TGTGCCAGCAGCTTAGCCCTCGGACAGGGGGTTGGCTACACCTTC. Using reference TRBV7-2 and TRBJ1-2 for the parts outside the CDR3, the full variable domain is GAGVSQSPSNKVTEKGKDVELRCDPISGHTALYWYRQSLGQGLEFLIYFQGNSAPDKSGLPSDRFSAERTGGSVSTLTIQRTQQEDSAVYLCASSLALGQGVGYTFGSGTRLTVV.

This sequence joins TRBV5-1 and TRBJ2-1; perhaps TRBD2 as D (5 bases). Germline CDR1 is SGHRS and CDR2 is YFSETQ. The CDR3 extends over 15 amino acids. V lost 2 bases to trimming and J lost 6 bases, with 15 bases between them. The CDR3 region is CASSFPDSTANEQFF. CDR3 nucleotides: TGCGCCAGCAGCTTTCCGGACTCCACCGCCAATGAGCAGTTCTTC.

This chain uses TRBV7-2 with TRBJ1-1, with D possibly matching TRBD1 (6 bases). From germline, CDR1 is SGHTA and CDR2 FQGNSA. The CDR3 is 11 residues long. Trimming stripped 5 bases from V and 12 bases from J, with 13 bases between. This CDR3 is CASSELQGPFF. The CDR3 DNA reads TGTGCCAGCAGCGAACTACAGGGACCTTTCTTT.

CDR3 loop: CASSLRESGANVLTF. The CDR3, as DNA: TGTGCCAGCTCCCTCAGGGAATCCGGGGCCAACGTCCTGACTTTC. V usage is TRBV18 and J usage is TRBJ2-6, with D possibly matching TRBD1 (5 bases). CDR3 length: 15 amino acids. Trimming stripped 6 bases from V and 4 bases from J, with 13 bases between. The V gene's germline CDR1 is KGHSH and CDR2 LQKENI.

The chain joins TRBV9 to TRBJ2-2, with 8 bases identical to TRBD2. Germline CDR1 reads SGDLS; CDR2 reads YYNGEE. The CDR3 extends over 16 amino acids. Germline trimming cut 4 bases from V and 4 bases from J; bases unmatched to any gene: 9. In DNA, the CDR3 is TGTGCCAGCAGCTTCCGAACGGGGGGGAGCACCGGGGAGCTGTTTTTT. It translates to CASSFRTGGSTGELFF.

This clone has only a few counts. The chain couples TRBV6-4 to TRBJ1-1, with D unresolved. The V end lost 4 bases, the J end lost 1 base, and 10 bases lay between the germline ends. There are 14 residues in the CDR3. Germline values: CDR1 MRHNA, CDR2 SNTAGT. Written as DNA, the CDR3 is TGTGCCAGCAGTGCGCGGCATAGGAACACTGAAGCTTTCTTT. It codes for CASSARHRNTEAFF.

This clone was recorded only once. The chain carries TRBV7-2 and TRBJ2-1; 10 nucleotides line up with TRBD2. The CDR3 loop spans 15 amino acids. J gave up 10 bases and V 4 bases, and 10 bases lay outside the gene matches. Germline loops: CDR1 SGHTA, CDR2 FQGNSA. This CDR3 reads CASSYSGRWSEEQFF. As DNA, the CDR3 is TGTGCCAGCAGCTATAGCGGGAGGTGGTCCGAGGAGCAGTTCTTC. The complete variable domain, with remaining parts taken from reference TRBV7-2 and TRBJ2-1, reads GAGVSQSPSNKVTEKGKDVELRCDPISGHTALYWYRQSLGQGLEFLIYFQGNSAPDKSGLPSDRFSAERTGGSVSTLTIQRTQQEDSAVYLCASSYSGRWSEEQFFGPGTRLTVL.